Here is one TCR beta chain with its context. What this receptor recognizes is not known. The sample holds no much larger clone one base away, and base qualities are not on file. The trial excluded patients who had a history of autoimmune disease or who were on systemic immunosuppression. In every dose cohort, peripheral blood was drawn for TCR sequencing at baseline, cycle 4 day 1, and cycle 7 day 1. The samples were taken from a phase I, first-in-human, multicenter, open-label dose-escalation trial of ivuxolimab. Adults with locally advanced or metastatic melanoma, renal cell carcinoma, hepatocellular carcinoma or head and neck squamous cell carcinoma were enrolled in the trial. CD4+ and CD8+ T cells were sorted separately from peripheral blood before TCR sequencing. This record comes from a study of OX40 agonist ivuxolimab in advanced cancers. Some background on the complete study: The costimulatory receptor OX40 (CD134) was targeted by ivuxolimab, a fully human IgG2 agonistic monoclonal antibody. The monotherapy dose-escalation portion (N of about 52 patients) of the phase I ivuxolimab trial is reported in the paper. The point of sequencing TCRbeta in the periphery was to test whether ivuxolimab changed TCR sequence diversity and drove clonal T-cell expansion. Of the roughly 53 patients in dose escalation, some 20 had hepatocellular carcinoma, approximately 15 had melanoma, 9 had renal cell carcinoma and 9 had head and neck cancer. Partial responses were achieved by three dose-escalation patients, of whom one had hepatocellular carcinoma and two had cutaneous melanoma. Patients were allowed to have had prior anti-PD-1, anti-PD-L1 or anti-CTLA-4 therapy, and approximately 40% of the dose-escalation patients had previously received checkpoint inhibitors. Intravenous ivuxolimab was administered to patients every 2 weeks at six dose levels: 0.01, 0.1, 0.3, 1.5, 3 and 10 mg/kg. A male proportion of 75% to 85% and a mean age of approximately 60 years, ranging from about 23 to 90, were recorded for the dose-escalation cohort.

For sequencing of the TCRbeta CDR3 region, genomic DNA was extracted from the sorted cells. The immunoSEQ Assay was used for sequencing of TCRbeta CDR3 regions. TCRdb obtained this table from immuneACCESS and retained in-frame rearrangements with V and J assigned. These tables miss some clones; where compared with another copy, unresolved V genes account for less than half of the shortfall, and the remainder is unexplained. This sample gives roughly 46,000 clones in total; around 88% of them show up just once. 11% to 15% of the sample comes from the top ten. V is shortened by 4 bases, J by 5 bases, and the region joining them spans 16 bases. The germline V gene gives CDR1 as SGHRS and CDR2 as YFSETQ. The CDR3 measures 14 amino acids from cysteine to phenylalanine. Only the CDR3 region is kept as DNA, spanning 42 bases read in frame from base 1. Results the study describes overall, beyond this receptor: After ivuxolimab, expanded clones were on average more numerous among CD8+ T cells than among CD4+ T cells. The antigen specificity of the clonally expanded peripheral T cells was not determined. At doses of 0.1 to 3.0 mg/kg, clonal expansion of both CD4+ and CD8+ blood T cells was observed from baseline to week 6. In partial responders in the 0.1-3.0 mg/kg groups, normalized peripheral clonal expansion was found to be among the lowest, especially among CD8+ T cells. Low levels of normalized T-cell clonal expansion were also seen in some nonresponding patients.

This receptor was obtained from an adult with an advanced solid tumor such as melanoma, head and neck, liver or kidney cancer. This specimen consisted of CD4+ or CD8+ T cells sorted from blood, obtained in a trial of the OX40 agonist ivuxolimab. The chain was built from TRBV5-1 and TRBJ2-7; TRBD1 is perhaps the D gene, given 5 matching bases. The nucleotide sequence is given as TGCGCCAGCAGCCCCAGGGATAGTAAAGACGAGCAGTACTTC. This codes for CASSPRDSKDEQYF.